One and the same sample provided the 8 T cell receptor beta chains below, sequenced in a study of beta chain features in type 1 diabetes. Isolated RNA was reverse transcribed in full, so expressed TCRB transcripts were sequenced. Libraries were prepared by immunoSEQ multiplex PCR; TCRdb keeps only in-frame clonotypes and omits some of them. The sample contains about 340,000 clones, 8% of which appear only once. The sequencing sample was made of central memory CD4+ T cells from blood. These receptors all come from a woman between 18 and 29 years old in good health.

The chain joins TRBV27 to TRBJ2-1; 8 bases line up with TRBD1. Germline trimming cut 6 bases from V and 14 bases from J; bases unmatched to any gene: 15. The germline CDR1 and CDR2 sequences are MNHEY and SMNVEV (reference sequence). CDR3 size: 14 residues. The CDR3 coding sequence is TGTGCCAGCAGGAAGGACAGGGATTTTTCGATTGAGTTCTTC. The encoded protein is CASRKDRDFSIEFF.

The gene calls are TRBV27 and TRBJ1-5; D may be TRBD1 (5 bases). Trimming removed 3 bases from V and 6 bases from J, with 24 bases in between. The CDR3 sequence is 18 residues long. In germline, CDR1 is MNHEY, CDR2 SMNVEV (reference sequence). CDR3 nucleotides: TGTGCCAGCAGTTTTATCGCAGGGCCAGGTGATCCCGGTCAGCCCCAGCATTTT. The encoded protein is CASSFIAGPGDPGQPQHF.

This clone has just a few counts. This chain connects TRBV11-2 to TRBJ1-5; the D is unclear. V was shortened by 0 bases and J by 6 bases, with 6 bases between the two germline ends. Germline V gene lookup returns CDR1 SGHAT and CDR2 FQNNGV. This CDR3 contains 13 residues. DNA of the CDR3: TGTGCCAGCAGCTTAGAGCGGGGTCAGCCCCAGCATTTT. This sequence encodes CASSLERGQPQHF. The complete variable domain, with remaining parts taken from reference TRBV11-2 and TRBJ1-5, reads EAGVAQSPRYKIIEKRQSVAFWCNPISGHATLYWYQQILGQGPKLLIQFQNNGVVDDSQLPKDRFSAERLKGVDSTLKIQPAKLEDSAVYLCASSLERGQPQHFGDGTRLSIL.

Ten or more counts support this clone. The chain couples TRBV7-2 to TRBJ2-1; a weak D match, TRBD1 (6 bases). In germline, CDR1 is SGHTA, CDR2 FQGNSA. The V and J ends lost 5 bases and 4 bases respectively, with 9 bases between them. CDR3 length: 13 residues. The CDR3 region is CASSIGQYNEQFF. CDR3 sequence (DNA): TGTGCCAGCAGCATCGGACAGTACAATGAGCAGTTCTTC.

V gene TRBV5-1 combines with J gene TRBJ1-1; D gene unclear. Trimming took off 2 bases at V and 1 base at J, with 15 bases between the two ends. The CDR3 is 16 residues long. Germline V lookup: CDR1 SGHRS, CDR2 YFSETQ. The CDR3 spells CASSFDPMGKNTEAFF. Here the CDR3 DNA reads TGCGCCAGCAGCTTCGATCCCATGGGGAAGAACACTGAAGCTTTCTTT. The full variable domain, in which reference TRBV5-1 and TRBJ1-1 provide the parts outside the CDR3, is KAGVTQTPRYLIKTRGQQVTLSCSPISGHRSVSWYQQTPGQGLQFLFEYFSETQRNKGNFPGRFSGRQFSNSRSEMNVSTLELGDSALYLCASSFDPMGKNTEAFFGQGTRLTVV.

This clone has a handful of counts. The chain is built from TRBV7-3 and TRBJ2-3; 9 bases align to TRBD2. J gave up 2 bases and V 2 bases, and 17 bases lay outside the gene matches. The germline V gene encodes CDR1 SGHTA and CDR2 FQGTGA. This CDR3 comprises 20 residues. Here the CDR3 reads CASSLDLAGDCIRYTDTQYF. The CDR3 nucleotides read TGTGCCAGCAGCTTAGACTTAGCGGGAGATTGCATTAGATACACAGATACGCAGTATTTT.

This clone has only a few counts. The V and J genes are TRBV6-6 and TRBJ1-2; weak D call: TRBD1 (6 bases). V was pared by 5 bases and J by 7 bases, with 11 bases between. This CDR3 is 12 amino acids long. Germline CDR1 is MNHNY and CDR2 is SVGAGI (reference sequence). The DNA of the CDR3 is TGTGCCAGCAGTGGGACAACCGCTGGCTACACCTTC. It yields the protein CASSGTTAGYTF.

In its sample, this clone was seen a few times. The chain uses TRBV6-6 and TRBJ2-4, with 11 bases aligning to TRBD2. Unmatched junction bases numbered 4, after V lost 6 bases and J lost 9 bases. This CDR3 region has 13 residues. Germline CDR1 reads MNHNY; CDR2 reads SVGAGI (reference sequence). The CDR3 loop reads CASRSGTSGIQYF. The CDR3 DNA reads as TGTGCCAGCAGGTCCGGGACTAGCGGCATTCAGTACTTC.